These 30 T cell receptor beta chains were sequenced from one sample in a study of shared clonotypes between healthy human individuals. Some clones are missing from TCRdb's copy, which holds only in-frame ones; the method was immunoSEQ multiplex PCR. Of hundreds of thousands of clones detected, about 80% appear once; the ten largest clones hold about 12%. The specimen was PBMCs. Receptor source: a woman in her forties in good health. Some clones in this sample may be carry-over from other donors' samples.

This chain links TRBV10-3 with TRBJ1-5; unclear D gene. Germline CDR1 reads ENHRY; CDR2 reads SYGVKD. Between the trimmed V and J ends, which lost 0 bases and 5 bases, there was a span of 11 bases. This CDR3 comprises 15 residues. In DNA, the CDR3 is TGTGCCATCAGTGAGTCATGGAGGGATTATCAGCCCCAGCATTTT. Amino acids: CAISESWRDYQPQHF.

The chain carries TRBV11-1 and TRBJ2-7; D remains ambiguous. This CDR3 is built from 14 residues. Germline loops: CDR1 SGHAT, CDR2 FQDESV (reference sequence). The V gene lost 3 bases and the J gene lost 0 bases, with 9 bases spanning the gap. The CDR3 DNA sequence: TGTGCCAGCAGCTTTCAGGCCCGCTCCTACGAGCAGTACTTC. Its protein product is CASSFQARSYEQYF.

This clone was seen a single time. The J gene is TRBJ2-5, the V gene TRBV30, with D unclear. The length of the CDR3 is 15 residues. Germline CDR1 and CDR2: GTSNPN and SVGIG (reference sequence). Between the trimmed V and J ends, which lost 0 bases and 1 base, there was a span of 12 bases. CDR3 residues: CAWSVGATLQETQYF. Here the CDR3 DNA reads TGTGCCTGGAGTGTTGGCGCCACACTCCAAGAGACCCAGTACTTC.

The chain recombines TRBV4-3 with TRBJ2-2; TRBD2 matches 7 bases. The J segment lost 4 bases and the V segment lost 3 bases, leaving 5 bases of the junction unmatched. Germline CDR1 is LGHNA and CDR2 is YSLEER. The CDR3 runs to 15 residues. CDR3 nucleotides: TGCGCCAGCAGCCACGCCGGGACTATCACCGGGGAGCTGTTTTTT. It specifies CASSHAGTITGELFF.

V gene TRBV2 combines with J gene TRBJ1-1; D perhaps matches TRBD1 (5 bases). The CDR3 runs 14 residues. Trimming cost V 4 bases and J 3 bases, with 12 bases left between them. Per the germline V gene, CDR1 is SNHLY and CDR2 is FYNNEI. As DNA, the CDR3 is TGTGCCAGCAGTGTAACTGCGGGGGACACTGAAGCTTTCTTT. Its translation is CASSVTAGDTEAFF.

This clone was detected a few times. The V call is TRBV19, the J call TRBJ1-1; D ambiguous. Trimming took off 10 bases at V and 1 base at J, with 19 bases between the two ends. Germline CDR1 and CDR2: LNHDA and SQIVND (reference sequence). The CDR3 covers 15 residues. This CDR3 reads CAKGRTPSKNTEAFF. DNA for the CDR3: TGTGCCAAAGGCCGCACCCCCTCAAAGAACACTGAAGCTTTCTTT.

This chain links TRBV15 with TRBJ2-3, with D possibly being TRBD2 (6 bases). V was clipped by 6 bases and J by 7 bases, with 20 bases between them. The CDR3 is 15 amino acids. The germline CDR1 and CDR2 sequences are LNHNV and YYDKDF (reference sequence). The CDR3 bases are TGTGCCACCAGGGCCAACCTAGCGAATCGGAATACGCAGTATTTT. This codes for CATRANLANRNTQYF.

The gene calls are TRBV2 and TRBJ2-5; weak D call: TRBD1 (7 bases). Trimming shortened V by 8 bases and J by 2 bases, and 12 bases separated the two germline ends. Germline-derived CDR1 and CDR2 are SNHLY and FYNNEI. The CDR3 has 13 amino acids. CDR3: CASAGQSQETQYF. The CDR3 DNA reads as TGTGCCAGCGCGGGACAGTCACAAGAGACCCAGTACTTC.

The chain uses TRBV6-6 and TRBJ1-5, with TRBD1 as a possible D gene (6 bases). CDR1 and CDR2 (germline): MNHNY, SVGAGI (reference sequence). This CDR3 is built from 15 residues. V was clipped by 4 bases and J by 2 bases, with 12 bases between them. CDR3 protein: CASSSYAGGNQPQHF. The CDR3 coding sequence is TGTGCCAGCAGTTCGTACGCAGGGGGCAATCAGCCCCAGCATTTT.

V usage is TRBV10-3 and J usage is TRBJ2-1; D remains ambiguous. Trimming shortened V by 0 bases and J by 10 bases, and 10 bases separated the two germline ends. This CDR3 spans 13 amino acids. Germline CDR1 and CDR2: ENHRY and SYGVKD. This chain's CDR3 is CAISESQEQEQFF. As DNA, the CDR3 is TGTGCCATCAGTGAGTCCCAGGAACAGGAGCAGTTCTTC.

The chain carries TRBV18 and TRBJ2-5; 8 bases line up with TRBD2. The germline V gene encodes CDR1 KGHSH and CDR2 LQKENI. The CDR3 runs to 17 residues. V shed 2 bases and J 0 bases; nucleotides not matched to a gene: 8. The CDR3 DNA is TGTGCCAGCTCACCATATGTGTTAGCGGGGAACCAAGAGACCCAGTACTTC. This translates into CASSPYVLAGNQETQYF.

This clone was seen a single time. This chain connects TRBV9 to TRBJ2-1, with 8 bases that match TRBD2. In germline, CDR1 is SGDLS, CDR2 YYNGEE. CDR3 size: 14 residues. V was clipped by 3 bases and J by 6 bases; unmatched bases: 5. CDR3 DNA sequence: TGTGCCAGCAGCGCAGCGGGAGCCCCCAATGAGCAGTTCTTC. Amino acid sequence: CASSAAGAPNEQFF.

The rearrangement joins TRBV18 to TRBJ1-5; 8 nucleotides line up with TRBD1. Germline V gives CDR1 KGHSH, CDR2 LQKENI. The CDR3 length is 16 residues. V trimming: 2 bases; J trimming: 5 bases; junction bases outside the gene matches: 8. In nucleotides, the CDR3 is TGTGCCAGCTCACCATCCGGGACAGGCACCCATCAGCCCCAGCATTTT. Translating it yields CASSPSGTGTHQPQHF.

A few counts support this clone. The genes are TRBV6-5 and TRBJ2-7, with D perhaps matching TRBD2 (5 bases). Germline lookup yields CDR1 MNHEY and CDR2 SVGAGI. This CDR3 comprises 15 residues. Trimming shortened V by 2 bases and J by 0 bases, and 11 bases separated the two germline ends. In nucleotides, the CDR3 is TGTGCCAGCAGTTACCCGGACTCAAGCTCCTACGAGCAGTACTTC. This sequence encodes CASSYPDSSSYEQYF.

This chain joins TRBV5-1 and TRBJ2-5, with 7 bases lining up with TRBD1. J gave up 4 bases and V 4 bases, and 7 bases lay outside the gene matches. CDR3 size: 14 residues. The germline gives CDR1 SGHRS, CDR2 YFSETQ. The CDR3 here is CASSTGQVRETQYF. The CDR3 bases are TGCGCCAGCAGCACCGGACAGGTCCGAGAGACCCAGTACTTC.

The J gene is TRBJ2-7, the V gene TRBV29-1; D may be TRBD2 (5 bases). V was clipped by 6 bases and J by 4 bases, with 10 bases between them. This CDR3 is 11 amino acids long. Germline V gene lookup returns CDR1 SQVTM and CDR2 ANQGSEA. CDR3 nucleotide sequence: TGCAGCGTCCAAGCGGAGTACGAGCAGTACTTC. Translating it yields CSVQAEYEQYF.

V usage is TRBV11-2 and J usage is TRBJ2-7; the D gene is possibly TRBD2 (6 bases). The CDR3 consists of 15 residues. Germline CDR1 SGHAT, CDR2 FQNNGV. The V gene lost 2 bases and the J gene lost 0 bases, with 11 bases spanning the gap. The DNA for the CDR3 is TGTGCCAGCAGCTTATTGGTCGGGAGCTCCTACGAGCAGTACTTC. Encoded protein: CASSLLVGSSYEQYF.

The V call is TRBV14, the J call TRBJ2-2; D tentatively reads TRBD1 or TRBD2 (5 bases each). The CDR3 extends over 18 amino acids. Germline V gene data show CDR1 as SGHDN and CDR2 as FVKESK. V lost 4 bases and J lost 0, with 18 bases in between. The CDR3 region has the DNA TGTGCCAGCAGCCCCAGTTCTGAAGGGACCGCGAACACCGGGGAGCTGTTTTTT. Its protein product is CASSPSSEGTANTGELFF. Together with reference TRBV14 and TRBJ2-2, the CDR3 gives the full variable domain: EAGVTQFPSHSVIEKGQTVTLRCDPISGHDNLYWYRRVMGKEIKFLLHFVKESKQDESGMPNNRFLAERTGGTYSTLKVQPAELEDSGVYFCASSPSSEGTANTGELFFGEGSRLTVL.

Here the CDR3 reads CASSTGGGTQYF. The CDR3 DNA reads TGTGCCAGCAGCACGGGTGGCGGTACGCAGTATTTT. J is TRBJ2-3 and V is TRBV27; unclear D gene. The CDR3 has 12 amino acids. V shed 6 bases and J shed 8 bases, with 12 bases lying between them. From germline, CDR1 is MNHEY and CDR2 SMNVEV (reference sequence).

The gene calls are TRBV5-1 and TRBJ1-2, with 7 positions matching TRBD1. Germline CDR1 SGHRS, CDR2 YFSETQ. The CDR3 sequence is 15 residues long. The V gene end was trimmed by 7 bases and the J gene end by 2 bases; junction bases not matched to a gene: 11. The CDR3 is CASLPTPGQNYGYTF. The DNA of the CDR3 is TGCGCCAGCCTTCCCACCCCGGGACAGAACTATGGCTACACCTTC.

The chain combines TRBV2 with TRBJ1-1; a possible D gene is TRBD1 (5 bases). Between the trimmed V and J ends, which lost 5 bases and 4 bases, there was a span of 17 bases. CDR1 and CDR2 (germline): SNHLY, FYNNEI. This CDR3 region has 15 residues. CDR3 sequence: CASSPRTSFGTEAFF. As DNA, the CDR3 is TGTGCCAGCAGTCCCCGGACATCGTTTGGCACTGAAGCTTTCTTT.

This clone was counted only a few times. CDR3 in DNA: TGTGCCAGCAGCTTAGGTTCAGGGGGAAGCTCCTACGAGCAGTACTTC. Translating it yields CASSLGSGGSSYEQYF. V and J are TRBV7-2 and TRBJ2-7; TRBD1 matches at 7 bases. Germline trimming cut 1 base from V and 0 bases from J; bases unmatched to any gene: 6. Germline V gives CDR1 SGHTA, CDR2 FQGNSA. This CDR3 has 16 amino acids. The full variable domain, in which reference TRBV7-2 and TRBJ2-7 provide the parts outside the CDR3, is GAGVSQSPSNKVTEKGKDVELRCDPISGHTALYWYRQSLGQGLEFLIYFQGNSAPDKSGLPSDRFSAERTGGSVSTLTIQRTQQEDSAVYLCASSLGSGGSSYEQYFGPGTRLTVT.

CDR3 sequence: CASSTGTDTQYF. The CDR3 nucleotides read TGTGCCAGCAGCACAGGGACAGATACGCAGTATTTT. The V gene is TRBV5-4, the J gene TRBJ2-3, with D maybe TRBD1 (6 bases). This CDR3 is built from 12 residues. The V gene lost 4 bases and the J gene lost 3 bases, with 6 bases spanning the gap. The germline V gene has CDR1 SGHNT and CDR2 YYREEE (reference sequence).

The chain joins TRBV9 to TRBJ2-5; either TRBD1 or TRBD2 may supply D (7 bases each). CDR1 and CDR2 from the germline V gene are SGDLS and YYNGEE. This CDR3 is built from 15 residues. Trimming pared 4 bases from V and 4 bases from J, leaving 17 bases between. The CDR3: CASSPRGGGLETQYF. Here the CDR3 DNA reads TGTGCCAGCAGCCCCCGGGGAGGGGGCTTAGAGACCCAGTACTTC.

V usage is TRBV7-2 and J usage is TRBJ2-7, with 9 bases fitting TRBD1. Germline CDR1 SGHTA, CDR2 FQGNSA. Trimming removed 6 bases from V and 7 bases from J; junction bases left unmatched: 4. This CDR3 region has 12 residues. The DNA of the CDR3 is TGTGCCAGCAGGGACAGGGGTCGGGAGCAGTACTTC. Its protein is CASRDRGREQYF.

This clone was detected once. The chain recombines TRBV30 with TRBJ2-2; D gene ambiguous. V lost 1 base and J lost 0, with 6 bases in between. The CDR3 runs 14 residues. Germline-derived CDR1 and CDR2 are GTSNPN and SVGIG (reference sequence). CDR3 DNA sequence: TGTGCCTGGAGTGCCGGAGCGAACACCGGGGAGCTGTTTTTT. The encoded protein is CAWSAGANTGELFF. Together with reference TRBV30 and TRBJ2-2, the CDR3 gives the full variable domain: SQTIHQWPATLVQPVGSPLSLECTVEGTSNPNLYWYRQAAGRGLQLLFYSVGIGQISSEVPQNLSASRPQDRQFILSSKKLLLSDSGFYLCAWSAGANTGELFFGEGSRLTVL.

This clone was found a few times. The chain uses TRBV28 and TRBJ2-7; D is perhaps TRBD2 (5 bases). Trimming took 4 bases from V and 0 from J, leaving 19 bases between them. Germline V CDR1 and CDR2: MDHEN, SYDVKM. The CDR3 contains 17 residues. This CDR3 is CASSSLSVAPFSYEQYF. Here the CDR3 DNA reads TGTGCCAGCAGTTCCCTATCGGTAGCGCCCTTCTCCTACGAGCAGTACTTC. The variable domain in full, with the rest retrieved from reference TRBV28 and TRBJ2-7, is DVKVTQSSRYLVKRTGEKVFLECVQDMDHENMFWYRQDPGLGLRLIYFSYDVKMKEKGDIPEGYSVSREKKERFSLILESASTNQTSMYLCASSSLSVAPFSYEQYFGPGTRLTVT.

The chain carries TRBV6-1 and TRBJ2-7; 7 nucleotides match TRBD2. Trimming removed 2 bases from V and 6 bases from J; junction bases left unmatched: 4. CDR1 and CDR2 (germline): MNHNS, SASEGT. The CDR3 has 13 residues. As DNA, the CDR3 is TGTGCCAGCAGTGAAACCCGCGGGGGCGAGCAGTACTTC. Residues: CASSETRGGEQYF.

The chain uses TRBV4-2 and TRBJ1-5; D is unresolved. The CDR3 is 16 amino acids. Trimming stripped 2 bases from V and 4 bases from J, with 15 bases between. Germline CDR1 and CDR2: LGHNA and YNFKEQ. The CDR3 protein is CASSQTTRDKNQPQHF. The CDR3 DNA follows: TGTGCCAGCAGCCAAACCACTCGAGACAAAAATCAGCCCCAGCATTTT.

The V gene is TRBV6-1, the J gene TRBJ1-2; D is ambiguous. Germline CDR1 reads MNHNS; CDR2 reads SASEGT. This CDR3 comprises 14 residues. V was shortened by 4 bases and J by 2 bases, with 11 bases between the two germline ends. CDR3: CASSAQTGNYGYTF. CDR3 coding DNA: TGTGCCAGCAGTGCCCAGACGGGAAACTATGGCTACACCTTC.